This TCR beta chain was documented in a study of T cells expressing NK-cell markers. Looking at the study overall: It was from sorted CD3+CD56+NKG2C+, CD3+CD56+NKG2C- and CD3+CD56-NKG2C+ T cells that TCR beta repertoires came. Among eight sequenced donors, seven carried HCMV seropositivity while one was seronegative.

With UMIs, 5'RACE template switching was used to make TCR beta cDNA. TCRdb reworked the 5' RACE reads into one entry per CDR3 protein, no DNA. This sample's table has approximately 460,000 distinct CDR3 sequences. Germline V gives CDR1 SGHTA, CDR2 FQGNSA. This CDR3 region has 15 residues. The chain combines TRBV7-2 with TRBJ2-5; TCRdb lists TRBD1, though no DNA is available to test this call. The receptor was isolated from a woman between 18 and 75 years old in good health. The sequenced material came from blood T cells: a sorted CD56 or NKG2C T cell subset, CD4+ or CD8+ T cells, or bulk PBMC T cells (not recorded which). The CDR3 sequence: CASSLGGMRQETQYF.